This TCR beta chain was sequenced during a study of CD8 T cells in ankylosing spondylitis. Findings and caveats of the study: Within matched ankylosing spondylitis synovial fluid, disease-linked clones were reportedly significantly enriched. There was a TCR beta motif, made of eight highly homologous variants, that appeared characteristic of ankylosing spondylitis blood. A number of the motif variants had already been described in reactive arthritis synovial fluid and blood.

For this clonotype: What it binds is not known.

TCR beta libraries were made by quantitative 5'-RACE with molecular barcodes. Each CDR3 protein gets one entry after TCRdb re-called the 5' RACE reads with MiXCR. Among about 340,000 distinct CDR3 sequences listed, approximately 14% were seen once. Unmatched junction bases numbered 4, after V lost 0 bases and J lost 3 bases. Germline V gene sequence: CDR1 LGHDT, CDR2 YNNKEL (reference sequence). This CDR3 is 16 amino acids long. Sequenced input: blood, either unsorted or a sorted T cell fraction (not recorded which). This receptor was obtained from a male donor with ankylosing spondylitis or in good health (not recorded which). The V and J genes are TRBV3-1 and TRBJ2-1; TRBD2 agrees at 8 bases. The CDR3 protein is CASSQEGGGLYNEQFF. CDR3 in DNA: TGTGCCAGCAGCCAAGAAGGCGGGGGGCTCTACAATGAGCAGTTCTTC.